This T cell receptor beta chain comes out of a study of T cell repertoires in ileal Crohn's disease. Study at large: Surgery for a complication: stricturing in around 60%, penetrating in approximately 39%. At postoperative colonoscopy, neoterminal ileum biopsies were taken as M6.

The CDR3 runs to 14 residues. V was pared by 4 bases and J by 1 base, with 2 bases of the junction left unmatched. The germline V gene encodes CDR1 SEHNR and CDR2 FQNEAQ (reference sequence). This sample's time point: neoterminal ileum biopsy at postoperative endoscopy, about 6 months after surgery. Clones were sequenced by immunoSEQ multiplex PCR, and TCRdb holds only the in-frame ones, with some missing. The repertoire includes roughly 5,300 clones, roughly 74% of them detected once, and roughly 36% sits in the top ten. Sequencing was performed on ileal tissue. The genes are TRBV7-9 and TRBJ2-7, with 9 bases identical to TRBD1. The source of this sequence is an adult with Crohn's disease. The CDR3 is CASSSGQGSYEQYF. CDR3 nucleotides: TGTGCCAGCAGCTCCGGACAGGGGTCCTACGAGCAGTACTTC.